This T cell receptor (beta chain) was profiled in a study of graft-versus-host responses after intestinal transplantation. Study-wide background: Isolated intestinal, liver-intestinal, or multivisceral transplants had been given to the recipients. Study results and caveats: Within the allografts of patients who had graft-donor T cell macrochimerism, graft-versus-host to host-versus-graft clonal ratios were high. Early post-transplant HvG declines tracked with peak circulating GvH clone levels. Recipient marrow showed GvH clones, some seen first in ileum or blood.

The CDR3 runs to 13 residues. Trimming removed 6 bases at V and 5 bases at J, with 13 bases between. Germline CDR1 and CDR2: MNHNS and SASEGT. TCRdb's copy holds only in-frame clones and misses some; the assay was immunoSEQ multiplex PCR. Of 60,000 to 90,000 clones listed, about 92% are singletons. Of note for this clone: Its antigen remains unidentified.

The receptor was isolated from a human donor who received an intestinal transplant. The sample consisted of unstimulated CD8+ T cells sorted from spleen or lymph node cells, taken before intestinal transplant. The V call is TRBV6-1, the J call TRBJ2-5, with TRBD2 as a possible D gene (6 bases). CDR3 nucleotide sequence: TGTGCCAGCAGGGCCCTGGGGGGTGAGACCCAGTACTTC. Translation: CASRALGGETQYF.